The present entry profiles one TCR beta chain with its context. The sample belongs to a study of blood T cell repertoires in COVID-19. Study as a whole: The United States, Italy and Spain supplied acute and convalescent COVID-19 samples.

The germline V gene has CDR1 MGHRA and CDR2 YSYEKL. The CDR3 consists of 15 residues. V dropped 4 bases and J dropped 0 bases, with 10 bases sitting between them. Assay used: immunoSEQ multiplex PCR; TCRdb lists only in-frame clones, some missing. The data show roughly 180,000 clones, about 88% seen once. The clonotype comes from a woman in her 50s with COVID-19, enrolled during active disease. The gene calls are TRBV4-1 and TRBJ1-5; the D is unclear. The sequenced sample consisted of peripheral blood. CDR3 in amino acids: CASSPLGSSNQPQHF. For the CDR3, the DNA is TGCGCCAGCAGCCCCTTGGGGAGTAGCAATCAGCCCCAGCATTTT.